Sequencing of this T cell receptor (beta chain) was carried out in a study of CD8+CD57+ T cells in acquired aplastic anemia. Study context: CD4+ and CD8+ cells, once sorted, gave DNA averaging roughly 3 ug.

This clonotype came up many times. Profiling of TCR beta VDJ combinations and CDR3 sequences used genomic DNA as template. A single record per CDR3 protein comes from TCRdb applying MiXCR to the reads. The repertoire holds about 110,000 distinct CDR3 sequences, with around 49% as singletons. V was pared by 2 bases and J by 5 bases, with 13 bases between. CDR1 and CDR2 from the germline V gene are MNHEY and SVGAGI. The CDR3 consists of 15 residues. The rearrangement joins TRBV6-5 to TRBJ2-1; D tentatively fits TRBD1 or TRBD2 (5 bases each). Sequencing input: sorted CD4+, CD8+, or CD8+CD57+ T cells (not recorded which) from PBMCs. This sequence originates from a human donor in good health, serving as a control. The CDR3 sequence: CASSYLSRDDNEQFF. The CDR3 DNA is TGTGCCAGCAGTTACCTGTCCAGGGACGACAATGAGCAGTTCTTC.